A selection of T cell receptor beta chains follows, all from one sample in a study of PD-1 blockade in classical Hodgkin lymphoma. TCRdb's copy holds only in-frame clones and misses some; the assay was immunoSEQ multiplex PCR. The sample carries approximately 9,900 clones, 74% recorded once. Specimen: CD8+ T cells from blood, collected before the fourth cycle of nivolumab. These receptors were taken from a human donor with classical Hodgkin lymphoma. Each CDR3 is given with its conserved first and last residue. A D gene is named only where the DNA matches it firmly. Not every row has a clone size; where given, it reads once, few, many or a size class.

CDR3 DNA: TGCGCCAGCAGTGAGTCGGGACTTGAAGGGCAGTACTTC; CDR3 protein: CASSESGLEGQYF; clone size: NA; V gene: TRBV10-1; D gene: NA; J gene: TRBJ2-7
CDR3 DNA: TGCGCCAGCAGCTTGGATCCAGCGGGACGGTCCTACAATGAGCAGTTCTTC; CDR3 protein: CASSLDPAGRSYNEQFF; clone size: NA; V gene: TRBV5-1; D gene: TRBD2; J gene: TRBJ2-1
CDR3 DNA: TGTGCCAGCAGCAGCTGGGAAGTAGCGGGCAACCAAGAGACCCAGTACTTC; CDR3 protein: CASSSWEVAGNQETQYF; clone size: NA; V gene: TRBV2; D gene: TRBD2; J gene: TRBJ2-5
CDR3 DNA: TGTGCCAGCAGCGTTACCCTGGGACTAAGCACAGATACGCAGTATTTT; CDR3 protein: CASSVTLGLSTDTQYF; clone size: NA; V gene: TRBV9; D gene: TRBD2; J gene: TRBJ2-3
CDR3 DNA: TGTGCCAGCAGCTTAGATAGCGGGGCCTTATCCTACGAGCAGTACTTC; CDR3 protein: CASSLDSGALSYEQYF; clone size: NA; V gene: TRBV7-9; D gene: TRBD2; J gene: TRBJ2-7
CDR3 DNA: TGTGCCAGCAGTTTCAGGGGTGAGGTCTCTGAAGCTTTCTTT; CDR3 protein: CASSFRGEVSEAFF; clone size: NA; V gene: TRBV28; D gene: NA; J gene: TRBJ1-1
CDR3 DNA: TGTGCCAGCAGTTACTCAGGGGAGTACGAGCAGTACTTC; CDR3 protein: CASSYSGEYEQYF; clone size: NA; V gene: TRBV6-5; D gene: NA; J gene: TRBJ2-7
CDR3 DNA: TGTGCCAGCAGCTCCCCGGTGACAGATACGCAGTATTTT; CDR3 protein: CASSSPVTDTQYF; clone size: NA; V gene: TRBV5-6; D gene: NA; J gene: TRBJ2-3
CDR3 DNA: TGTGCCAGCAGTTTTTCTCTGACCTACGAGCAGTACTTC; CDR3 protein: CASSFSLTYEQYF; clone size: NA; V gene: TRBV27; D gene: NA; J gene: TRBJ2-7
CDR3 DNA: TGTGCCAGCAGCCCGCCGGGACTAGCGGGGGGGAATGAGCAGTTCTTC; CDR3 protein: CASSPPGLAGGNEQFF; clone size: NA; V gene: TRBV5-4; D gene: TRBD2; J gene: TRBJ2-1
CDR3 DNA: TGTGCAAGTCGCTGGGGACTAGCGGCCTTAAGCACAGATACGCAGTATTTT; CDR3 protein: CASRWGLAALSTDTQYF; clone size: NA; V gene: TRBV12-2; D gene: NA; J gene: TRBJ2-3
CDR3 DNA: TGTGCCAGTAGTATAGGGGGACAGGAGACGCCGGAAAAACTGTTTTTT; CDR3 protein: CASSIGGQETPEKLFF; clone size: NA; V gene: TRBV19; D gene: TRBD1; J gene: TRBJ1-4
CDR3 DNA: TGTGCCAGCAGAGCGACAGGGAACACTGAAGCTTTCTTT; CDR3 protein: CASRATGNTEAFF; clone size: NA; V gene: TRBV2; D gene: NA; J gene: TRBJ1-1
CDR3 DNA: TGTGCCAGCAGCGTTTCCGGGACAGCCCTCGAAGAGACCCAGTACTTC; CDR3 protein: CASSVSGTALEETQYF; clone size: medium-sized; V gene: TRBV12-1; D gene: NA; J gene: TRBJ2-5
CDR3 DNA: TGTGCCAGCAGCTTGGGGCAGGGGATCTACGAGCAGTACTTC; CDR3 protein: CASSLGQGIYEQYF; clone size: NA; V gene: TRBV7-9; D gene: NA; J gene: TRBJ2-7
CDR3 DNA: TGCGCCAGCAGCCAATACAGGGACGGGAATTCACCCCTCCACTTT; CDR3 protein: CASSQYRDGNSPLHF; clone size: NA; V gene: TRBV4-1; D gene: NA; J gene: TRBJ1-6
CDR3 DNA: TGTGCCAGCAGCGTATCAGGGGCGGCAGATACGCAGTATTTT; CDR3 protein: CASSVSGAADTQYF; clone size: NA; V gene: TRBV9; D gene: NA; J gene: TRBJ2-3
CDR3 DNA: TGTGCCAGCAGTCCCGCCTACGAGCAGTACTTC; CDR3 protein: CASSPAYEQYF; clone size: NA; V gene: TRBV28; D gene: NA; J gene: TRBJ2-7
CDR3 DNA: TGTGCCATCAGTGAGGGACAGGGTAGGAACAATGAGCAGTTCTTC; CDR3 protein: CAISEGQGRNNEQFF; clone size: NA; V gene: TRBV10-3; D gene: TRBD1; J gene: TRBJ2-1
CDR3 DNA: TGTGCCAGCAGTCCTGAGGGGGTCGCCTACAATGAGCAGTTCTTC; CDR3 protein: CASSPEGVAYNEQFF; clone size: NA; V gene: TRBV2; D gene: NA; J gene: TRBJ2-1
CDR3 DNA: TGTGCCAGCGGCCTATTGGGAGGGACGTCTGAAGCTTTCTTT; CDR3 protein: CASGLLGGTSEAFF; clone size: NA; V gene: TRBV28; D gene: NA; J gene: TRBJ1-1
CDR3 DNA: TGTGCCAGTCGGACCCTCAATGAGCAGTTCTTC; CDR3 protein: CASRTLNEQFF; clone size: once; V gene: TRBV27; D gene: NA; J gene: TRBJ2-1
CDR3 DNA: TGTGCCAGCAGTGGTGAGCGAGGGACCTTAACCGGGGAGCTGTTTTTT; CDR3 protein: CASSGERGTLTGELFF; clone size: NA; V gene: TRBV2; D gene: NA; J gene: TRBJ2-2
CDR3 DNA: TGCGCCAGCAGCTTGGACCCCACTGGGGGCTACACCTTC; CDR3 protein: CASSLDPTGGYTF; clone size: few; V gene: TRBV5-1; D gene: NA; J gene: TRBJ1-2
CDR3 DNA: TGTGCCAGCAGTGGGCTTGTCTATGGCTACACCTTC; CDR3 protein: CASSGLVYGYTF; clone size: few; V gene: TRBV7-9; D gene: NA; J gene: TRBJ1-2
CDR3 DNA: TGTGCCAGCACCCTTGCCGGCAATCAGCCCCAGCATTTT; CDR3 protein: CASTLAGNQPQHF; clone size: NA; V gene: TRBV28; D gene: NA; J gene: TRBJ1-5
CDR3 DNA: TGTGCCAGCAGTGAAAGTCCCTCGGAGGGGGGGAACACCGGGGAGCTGTTTTTT; CDR3 protein: CASSESPSEGGNTGELFF; clone size: NA; V gene: TRBV2; D gene: NA; J gene: TRBJ2-2
CDR3 DNA: TGCGCCAGCAGCTTGGATCCCGGGGCCACTGAAGCTTTCTTT; CDR3 protein: CASSLDPGATEAFF; clone size: NA; V gene: TRBV5-1; D gene: NA; J gene: TRBJ1-1
CDR3 DNA: TGTGCCATCAGTGAGGAGGCCACCTACGAGCAGTACTTC; CDR3 protein: CAISEEATYEQYF; clone size: NA; V gene: TRBV10-3; D gene: NA; J gene: TRBJ2-7
CDR3 DNA: TGTGCCAGCAGTGTCAGTTTACAGGGGGGGAGCACTGAAGCTTTCTTT; CDR3 protein: CASSVSLQGGSTEAFF; clone size: NA; V gene: TRBV2; D gene: TRBD1; J gene: TRBJ1-1
CDR3 DNA: TGCAGCGCGCGGGGGGCGGGAGGGCCTTCTTCTCATAATGAGCAGTTCTTC; CDR3 protein: CSARGAGGPSSHNEQFF; clone size: NA; V gene: TRBV29-1; D gene: TRBD2; J gene: TRBJ2-1
CDR3 DNA: TGTGCCACCAGCAGAGATCAGGGGGGACCGACCTACGAGCAGTACTTC; CDR3 protein: CATSRDQGGPTYEQYF; clone size: few; V gene: TRBV15; D gene: NA; J gene: TRBJ2-7
CDR3 DNA: TGTGCCAGCTCACCACCGGAGGGGCAAAAAGGGTACTTC; CDR3 protein: CASSPPEGQKGYF; clone size: NA; V gene: TRBV18; D gene: NA; J gene: TRBJ2-7
CDR3 DNA: TGCAGCGTTGAAGATTACGACAGGGGGAACACTGAAGCTTTCTTT; CDR3 protein: CSVEDYDRGNTEAFF; clone size: medium-sized; V gene: TRBV29-1; D gene: TRBD1; J gene: TRBJ1-1
CDR3 DNA: TGTGCCAGTAGTGATTCGACCTTCCTAGAGGATGGCTACACCTTC; CDR3 protein: CASSDSTFLEDGYTF; clone size: few; V gene: TRBV19; D gene: NA; J gene: TRBJ1-2
CDR3 DNA: TGTGCCAGCAAGGAGGAAGATTACAATGAGCAGTTCTTC; CDR3 protein: CASKEEDYNEQFF; clone size: NA; V gene: TRBV6-6; D gene: NA; J gene: TRBJ2-1
CDR3 DNA: TGTGCCAGCAGCTTACGAGGGAGCTTCTACAATGAGCAGTTCTTC; CDR3 protein: CASSLRGSFYNEQFF; clone size: NA; V gene: TRBV13; D gene: NA; J gene: TRBJ2-1
CDR3 DNA: TGTGCCTGGAGTGTCCTAGCTTACGAGCAGTACTTC; CDR3 protein: CAWSVLAYEQYF; clone size: NA; V gene: TRBV30; D gene: NA; J gene: TRBJ2-7
CDR3 DNA: TGTGCCTGGGCCCCAACAGGGGCGGGTGGTTTCTTT; CDR3 protein: CAWAPTGAGGFF; clone size: few; V gene: TRBV30; D gene: TRBD1; J gene: TRBJ1-1
CDR3 DNA: TGTGCCAGCAGTCCCCGCGGCAGGGTCAGCAATCAGCCCCAGCATTTT; CDR3 protein: CASSPRGRVSNQPQHF; clone size: NA; V gene: TRBV28; D gene: NA; J gene: TRBJ1-5
CDR3 DNA: TGTGCCAGCAGCTTAGAGGACTTAATGAACACTGAAGCTTTCTTT; CDR3 protein: CASSLEDLMNTEAFF; clone size: NA; V gene: TRBV7-9; D gene: NA; J gene: TRBJ1-1
CDR3 DNA: TGTGCCTGGAGTGTGGGCCAACCTGGAAACACCATATATTTT; CDR3 protein: CAWSVGQPGNTIYF; clone size: NA; V gene: TRBV30; D gene: NA; J gene: TRBJ1-3
CDR3 DNA: TGTGCCAGCAGCGTAGGCGGGGGGACTCAAGAGACCCAGTACTTC; CDR3 protein: CASSVGGGTQETQYF; clone size: NA; V gene: TRBV9; D gene: TRBD2; J gene: TRBJ2-5
CDR3 DNA: TGCGCCAGCAGCTTGAAAGCCTTAAACACTGAAGCTTTCTTT; CDR3 protein: CASSLKALNTEAFF; clone size: NA; V gene: TRBV5-1; D gene: NA; J gene: TRBJ1-1
CDR3 DNA: TGTGCTAGTGGTTTGACGGGGATTAATGGCTACACCTTC; CDR3 protein: CASGLTGINGYTF; clone size: NA; V gene: TRBV12-5; D gene: NA; J gene: TRBJ1-2
CDR3 DNA: TGTGCCAGCAGCGCGACAGCCTACGAGCAGTACTTC; CDR3 protein: CASSATAYEQYF; clone size: NA; V gene: TRBV2; D gene: NA; J gene: TRBJ2-7